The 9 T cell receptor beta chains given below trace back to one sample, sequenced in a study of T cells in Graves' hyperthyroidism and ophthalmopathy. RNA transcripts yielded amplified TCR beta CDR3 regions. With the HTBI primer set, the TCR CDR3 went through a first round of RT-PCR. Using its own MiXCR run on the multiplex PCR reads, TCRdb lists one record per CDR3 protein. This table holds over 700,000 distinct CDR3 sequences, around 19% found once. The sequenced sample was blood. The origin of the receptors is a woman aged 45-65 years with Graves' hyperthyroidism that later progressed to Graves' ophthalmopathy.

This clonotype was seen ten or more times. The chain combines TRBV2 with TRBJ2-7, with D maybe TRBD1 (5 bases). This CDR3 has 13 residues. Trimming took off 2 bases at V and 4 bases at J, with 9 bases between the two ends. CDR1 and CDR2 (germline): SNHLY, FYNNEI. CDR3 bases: TGTGCCAGCAGTGAATGGCAGGGTTACGAGCAGTACTTC. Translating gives CASSEWQGYEQYF.

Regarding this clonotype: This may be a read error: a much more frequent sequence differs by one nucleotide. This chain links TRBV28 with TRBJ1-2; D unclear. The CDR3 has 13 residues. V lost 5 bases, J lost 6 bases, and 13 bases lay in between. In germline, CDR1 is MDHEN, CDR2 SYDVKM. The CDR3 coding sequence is TGTGCCAGCAGTGTAGACTGGGCTGATGGCTACACCTTC. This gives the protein CASSVDWADGYTF.

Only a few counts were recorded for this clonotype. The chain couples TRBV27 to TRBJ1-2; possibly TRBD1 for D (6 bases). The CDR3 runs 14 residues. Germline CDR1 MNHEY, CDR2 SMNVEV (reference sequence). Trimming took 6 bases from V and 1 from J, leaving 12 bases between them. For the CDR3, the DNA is TGTGCCAGCAGCGCGGGGGCAGTTAACTATGGCTACACCTTC. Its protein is CASSAGAVNYGYTF.

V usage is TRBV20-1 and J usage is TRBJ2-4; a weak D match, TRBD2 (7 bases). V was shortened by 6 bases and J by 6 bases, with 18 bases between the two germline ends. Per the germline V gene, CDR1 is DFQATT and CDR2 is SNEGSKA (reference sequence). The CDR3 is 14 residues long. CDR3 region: CSAPVGGRGNIQYF. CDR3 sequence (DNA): TGCAGTGCCCCCGTGGGGGGGCGCGGAAACATTCAGTACTTC.

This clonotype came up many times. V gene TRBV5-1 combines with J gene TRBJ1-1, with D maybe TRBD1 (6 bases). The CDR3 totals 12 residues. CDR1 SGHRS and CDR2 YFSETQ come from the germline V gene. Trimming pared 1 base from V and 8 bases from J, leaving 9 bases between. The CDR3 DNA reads TGCGCCAGCAGCTTGTTCGACAGGGAAGCTTTCTTT. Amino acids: CASSLFDREAFF.

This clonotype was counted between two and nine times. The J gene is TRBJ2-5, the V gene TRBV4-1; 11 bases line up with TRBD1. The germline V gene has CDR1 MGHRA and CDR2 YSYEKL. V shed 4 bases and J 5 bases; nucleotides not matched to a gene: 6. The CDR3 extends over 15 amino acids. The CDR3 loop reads CASSRTGGAGETQYF. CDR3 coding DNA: TGCGCCAGCAGCCGGACAGGGGGCGCGGGGGAGACCCAGTACTTC.

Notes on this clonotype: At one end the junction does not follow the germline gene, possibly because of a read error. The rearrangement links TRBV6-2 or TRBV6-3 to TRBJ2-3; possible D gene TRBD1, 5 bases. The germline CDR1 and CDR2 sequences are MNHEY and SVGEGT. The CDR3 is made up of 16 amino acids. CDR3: CASRYSRGFGADTQYF. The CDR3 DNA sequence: TGTGCCAGCAGATACTCTAGGGGTTTTGGGGCAGATACGCAGTATTTT.

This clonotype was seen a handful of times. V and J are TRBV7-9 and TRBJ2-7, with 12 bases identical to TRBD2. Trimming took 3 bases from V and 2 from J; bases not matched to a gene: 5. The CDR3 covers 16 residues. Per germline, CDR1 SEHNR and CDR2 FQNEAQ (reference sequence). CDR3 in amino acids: CASSFGLAGLAYEQYF. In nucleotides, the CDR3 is TGTGCCAGCAGCTTCGGACTAGCGGGGCTCGCCTACGAGCAGTACTTC.

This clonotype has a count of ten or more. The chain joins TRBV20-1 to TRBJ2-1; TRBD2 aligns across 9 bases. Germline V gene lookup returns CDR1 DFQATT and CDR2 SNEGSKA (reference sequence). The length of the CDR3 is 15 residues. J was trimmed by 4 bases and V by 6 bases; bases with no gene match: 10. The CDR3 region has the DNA TGCAGTGCCCCGAACCTAGCGGGGAGGTACAATGAGCAGTTCTTC. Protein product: CSAPNLAGRYNEQFF.